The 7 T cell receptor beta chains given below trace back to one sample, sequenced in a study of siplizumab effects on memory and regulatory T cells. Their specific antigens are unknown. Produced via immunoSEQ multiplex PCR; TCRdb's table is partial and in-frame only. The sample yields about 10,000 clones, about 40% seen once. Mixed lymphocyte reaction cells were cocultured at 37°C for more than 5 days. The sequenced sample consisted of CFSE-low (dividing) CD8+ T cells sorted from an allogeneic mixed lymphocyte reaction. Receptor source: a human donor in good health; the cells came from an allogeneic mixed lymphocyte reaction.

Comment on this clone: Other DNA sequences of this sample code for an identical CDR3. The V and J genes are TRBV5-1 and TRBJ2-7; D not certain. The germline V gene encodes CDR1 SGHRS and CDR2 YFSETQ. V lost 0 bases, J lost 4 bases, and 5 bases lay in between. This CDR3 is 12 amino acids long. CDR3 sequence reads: CASSLEGYEQYF. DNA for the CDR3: TGCGCCAGCAGCTTGGAAGGGTACGAGCAGTACTTC.

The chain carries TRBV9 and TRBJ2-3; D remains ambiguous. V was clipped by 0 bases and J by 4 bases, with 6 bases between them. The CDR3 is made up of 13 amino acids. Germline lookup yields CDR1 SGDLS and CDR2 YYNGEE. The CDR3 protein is CASSVDVADTQYF. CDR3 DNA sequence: TGTGCCAGCAGCGTAGACGTCGCAGATACGCAGTATTTT.

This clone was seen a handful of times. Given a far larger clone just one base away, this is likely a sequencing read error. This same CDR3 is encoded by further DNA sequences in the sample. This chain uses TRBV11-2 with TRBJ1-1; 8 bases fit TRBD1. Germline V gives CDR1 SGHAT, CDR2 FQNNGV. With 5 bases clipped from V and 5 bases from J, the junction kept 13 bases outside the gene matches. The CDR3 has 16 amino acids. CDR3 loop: CASSQDRQGAWTEAFF. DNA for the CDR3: TGTGCCAGCAGCCAAGATCGGCAGGGGGCTTGGACTGAAGCTTTCTTT.

The CDR3 loop reads CASSSGVRDGTYGYTF. The CDR3 DNA sequence: TGTGCCAGCAGCTCTGGAGTCAGAGACGGGACCTATGGCTACACCTTC. This chain connects TRBV7-2 to TRBJ1-2; tentatively, D is TRBD1 (5 bases). V lost 4 bases and J 4 bases, leaving 19 bases between the germline ends. Germline CDR1 SGHTA, CDR2 FQGNSA. CDR3 size: 16 residues.

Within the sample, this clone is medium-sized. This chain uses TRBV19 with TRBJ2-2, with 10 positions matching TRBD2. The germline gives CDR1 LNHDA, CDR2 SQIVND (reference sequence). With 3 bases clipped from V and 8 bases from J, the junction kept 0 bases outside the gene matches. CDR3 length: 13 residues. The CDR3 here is CASSMTSGGELFF. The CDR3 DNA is TGTGCCAGTAGTATGACTAGCGGGGGGGAGCTGTTTTTT. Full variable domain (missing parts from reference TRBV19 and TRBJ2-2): DGGITQSPKYLFRKEGQNVTLSCEQNLNHDAMYWYRQDPGQGLRLIYYSQIVNDFQKGDIAEGYSVSREKKESFPLTVTSAQKNPTAFYLCASSMTSGGELFFGEGSRLTVL.

The CDR3 bases are TGTGCCATCAGCCCGGGACAGAGGCACACTGAAGCTTTCTTT. It specifies CAISPGQRHTEAFF. The rearrangement joins TRBV10-3 to TRBJ1-1; 7 bases align to TRBD1. The CDR3 extends over 14 amino acids. Losses at the gene ends were 6 bases for V and 3 bases for J; bases not matched to a gene: 7. CDR1 is ENHRY and CDR2 is SYGVKD in the germline V gene.

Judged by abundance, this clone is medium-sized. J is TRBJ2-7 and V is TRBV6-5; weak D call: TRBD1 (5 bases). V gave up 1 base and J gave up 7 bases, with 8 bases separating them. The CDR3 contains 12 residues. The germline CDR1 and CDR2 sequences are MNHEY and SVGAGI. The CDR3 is CASSYLSGEQYF. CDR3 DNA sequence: TGTGCCAGCAGTTACTTGTCAGGGGAGCAGTACTTC.